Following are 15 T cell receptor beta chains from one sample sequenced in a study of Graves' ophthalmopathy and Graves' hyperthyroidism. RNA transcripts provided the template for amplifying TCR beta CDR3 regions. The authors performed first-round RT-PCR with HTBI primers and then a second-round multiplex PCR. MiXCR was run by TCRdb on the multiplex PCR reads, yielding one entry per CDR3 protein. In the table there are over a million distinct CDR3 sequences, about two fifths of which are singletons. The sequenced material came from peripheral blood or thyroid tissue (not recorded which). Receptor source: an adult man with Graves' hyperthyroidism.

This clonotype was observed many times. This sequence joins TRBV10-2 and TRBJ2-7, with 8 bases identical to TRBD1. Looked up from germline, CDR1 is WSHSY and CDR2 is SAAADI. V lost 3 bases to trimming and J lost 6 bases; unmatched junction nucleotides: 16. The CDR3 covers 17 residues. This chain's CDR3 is CASSDPGSPGQGFEQYF. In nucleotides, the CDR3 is TGCGCCAGCAGTGACCCGGGGTCGCCTGGACAGGGCTTCGAGCAGTACTTC.

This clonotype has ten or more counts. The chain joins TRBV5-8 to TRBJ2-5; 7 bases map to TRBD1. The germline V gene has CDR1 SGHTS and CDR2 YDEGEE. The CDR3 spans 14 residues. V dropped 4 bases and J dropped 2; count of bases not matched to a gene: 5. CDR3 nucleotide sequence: TGTGCCAGCAGCCAATACAGGGGACAAGAGACCCAGTACTTC. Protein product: CASSQYRGQETQYF.

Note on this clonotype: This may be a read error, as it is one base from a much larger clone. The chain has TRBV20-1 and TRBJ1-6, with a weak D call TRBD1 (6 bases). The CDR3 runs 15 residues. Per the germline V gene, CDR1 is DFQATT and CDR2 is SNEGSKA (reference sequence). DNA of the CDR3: TGTGCCAGCAGCCCCCCGGGGGCAGGCATTTCACCCCTCCACTTT. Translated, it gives CASSPPGAGISPLHF.

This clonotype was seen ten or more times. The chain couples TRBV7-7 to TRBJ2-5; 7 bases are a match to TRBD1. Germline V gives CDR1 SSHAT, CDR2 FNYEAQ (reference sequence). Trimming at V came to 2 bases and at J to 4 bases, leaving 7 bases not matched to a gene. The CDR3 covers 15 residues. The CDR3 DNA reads TGTGCCAGCAGCTTACCAGGACAGGATGGAGAGACCCAGTACTTC. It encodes CASSLPGQDGETQYF. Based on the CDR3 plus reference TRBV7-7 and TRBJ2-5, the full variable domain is GAGVSQSPRYKVTKRGQDVTLRCDPISSHATLYWYQQALGQGPEFLTYFNYEAQPDKSGLPSDRFSAERPEGSISTLTIQRTEQRDSAMYRCASSLPGQDGETQYFGPGTRLLVL.

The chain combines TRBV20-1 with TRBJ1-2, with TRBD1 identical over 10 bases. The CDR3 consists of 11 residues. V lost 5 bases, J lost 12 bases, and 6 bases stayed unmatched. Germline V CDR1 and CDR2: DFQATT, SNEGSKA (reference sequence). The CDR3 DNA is TGCAGTGCTGCCGGGACAGGGGCGAACACCTTC. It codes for CSAAGTGANTF.

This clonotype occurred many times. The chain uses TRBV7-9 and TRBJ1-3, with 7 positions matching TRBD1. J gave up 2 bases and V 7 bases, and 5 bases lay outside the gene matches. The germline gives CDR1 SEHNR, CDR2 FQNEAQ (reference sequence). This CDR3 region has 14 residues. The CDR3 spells CASTTTGAGNTIYF. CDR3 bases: TGTGCCAGCACGACAACAGGGGCTGGAAACACCATATATTTT.

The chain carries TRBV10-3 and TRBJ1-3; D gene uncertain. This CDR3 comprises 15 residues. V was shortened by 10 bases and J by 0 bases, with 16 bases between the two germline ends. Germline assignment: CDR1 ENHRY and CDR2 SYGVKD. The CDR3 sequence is CASRHDRDSGNTIYF. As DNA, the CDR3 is TGTGCCAGCAGGCACGACCGGGACTCTGGAAACACCATATATTTT.

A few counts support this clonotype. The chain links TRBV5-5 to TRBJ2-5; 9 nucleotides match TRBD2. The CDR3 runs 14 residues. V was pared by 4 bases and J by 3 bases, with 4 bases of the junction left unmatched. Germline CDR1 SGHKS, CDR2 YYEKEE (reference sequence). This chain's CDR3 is CASSPRTSEETQYF. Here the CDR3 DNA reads TGTGCCAGCAGCCCACGGACTAGCGAAGAGACCCAGTACTTC.

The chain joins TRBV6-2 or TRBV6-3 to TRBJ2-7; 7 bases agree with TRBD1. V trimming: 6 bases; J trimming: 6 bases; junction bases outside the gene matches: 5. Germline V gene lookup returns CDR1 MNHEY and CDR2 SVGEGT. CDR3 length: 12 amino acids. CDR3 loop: CASRDRTGEQYF. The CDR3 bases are TGTGCCAGCAGGGATAGGACAGGCGAGCAGTACTTC.

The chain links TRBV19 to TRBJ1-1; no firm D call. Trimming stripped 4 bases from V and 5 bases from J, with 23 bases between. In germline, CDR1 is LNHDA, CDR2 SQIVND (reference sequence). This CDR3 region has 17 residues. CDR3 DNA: TGTGCCAGTAGTAGCCTGGATCGGGGAAGGGCGGCTACTGAAGCTTTCTTT. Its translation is CASSSLDRGRAATEAFF.

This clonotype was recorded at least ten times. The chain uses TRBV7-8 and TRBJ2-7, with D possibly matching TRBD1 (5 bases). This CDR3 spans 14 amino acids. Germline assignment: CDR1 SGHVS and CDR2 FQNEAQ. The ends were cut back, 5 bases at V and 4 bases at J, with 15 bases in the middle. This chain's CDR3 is CASSHKGPYYEQYF. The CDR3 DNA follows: TGTGCCAGCAGCCACAAGGGGCCTTATTACGAGCAGTACTTC.

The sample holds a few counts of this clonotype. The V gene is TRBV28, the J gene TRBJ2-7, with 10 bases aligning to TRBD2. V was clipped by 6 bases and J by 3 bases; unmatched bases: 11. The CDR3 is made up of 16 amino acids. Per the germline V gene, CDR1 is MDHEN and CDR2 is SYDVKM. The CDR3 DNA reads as TGTGCCAGCAGAACAGGGGAGCTAGCGGGAGTCTACGAGCAGTACTTC. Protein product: CASRTGELAGVYEQYF. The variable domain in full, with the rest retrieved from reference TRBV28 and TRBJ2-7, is DVKVTQSSRYLVKRTGEKVFLECVQDMDHENMFWYRQDPGLGLRLIYFSYDVKMKEKGDIPEGYSVSREKKERFSLILESASTNQTSMYLCASRTGELAGVYEQYFGPGTRLTVT.

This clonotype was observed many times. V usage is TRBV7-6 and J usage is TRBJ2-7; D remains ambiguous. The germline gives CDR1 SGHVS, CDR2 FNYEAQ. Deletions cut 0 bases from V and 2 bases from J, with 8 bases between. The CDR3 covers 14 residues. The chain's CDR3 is CASSLAGETYEQYF. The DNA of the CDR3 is TGTGCCAGCAGCTTAGCGGGTGAAACCTACGAGCAGTACTTC.

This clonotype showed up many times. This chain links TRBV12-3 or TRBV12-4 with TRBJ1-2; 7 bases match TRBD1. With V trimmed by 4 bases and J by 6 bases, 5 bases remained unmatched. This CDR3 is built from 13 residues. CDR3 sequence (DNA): TGTGCCAGCAGTTCGGGACAGACGGATGGCTACACCTTC. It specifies CASSSGQTDGYTF.

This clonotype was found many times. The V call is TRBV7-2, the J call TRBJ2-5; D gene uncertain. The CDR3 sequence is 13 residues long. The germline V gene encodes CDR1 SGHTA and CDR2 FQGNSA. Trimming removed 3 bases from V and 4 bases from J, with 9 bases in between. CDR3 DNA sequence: TGTGCCAGCAGCTTGTCAAATGTAGAGACCCAGTACTTC. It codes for CASSLSNVETQYF.